These 27 T cell receptor beta chains were all obtained from the same sample, sequenced in a study of technical replicates of blood from a handful of donors. Produced via immunoSEQ multiplex PCR; TCRdb's table is partial and in-frame only. In the table there are around 57,000 clones, around 97% of which are singletons. The sequencing sample was made of T cells isolated from PBMCs. These receptors all come from a human donor in good health.

This clone was seen once. The V and J genes are TRBV19 and TRBJ2-1; a weak D match, TRBD2 (6 bases). This CDR3 has 15 residues. Trimming stripped 9 bases from V and 6 bases from J, with 21 bases between. Germline loops: CDR1 LNHDA, CDR2 SQIVND (reference sequence). The CDR3 protein is CASRPWGDGPNEQFF. The DNA of the CDR3 is TGTGCCAGCCGACCTTGGGGGGATGGCCCCAATGAGCAGTTCTTC.

The chain uses TRBV10-1 and TRBJ1-1; no clear D. Trimming shortened V by 5 bases and J by 7 bases, and 11 bases separated the two germline ends. The length of the CDR3 is 12 residues. Germline CDR1 and CDR2: WNHNN and SYGVQD (reference sequence). The DNA of the CDR3 is TGCGCCAGCAGTAACTTGAACTATGAAGCTTTCTTT. This translates into CASSNLNYEAFF.

The genes are TRBV7-9 and TRBJ1-1; 7 bases are shared with TRBD1. Germline V gene sequence: CDR1 SEHNR, CDR2 FQNEAQ (reference sequence). J lost 8 bases, V lost 2 bases, and 8 bases had no gene match. CDR3 length equals 14 residues. Here the CDR3 DNA reads TGTGCCAGCAGCTTAACATCCCCGGGACAGGAAGCTTTCTTT. This encodes CASSLTSPGQEAFF. Using reference TRBV7-9 and TRBJ1-1 for the parts outside the CDR3, the full variable domain is DTGVSQNPRHKITKRGQNVTFRCDPISEHNRLYWYRQTLGQGPEFLTYFQNEAQLEKSRLLSDRFSAERPKGSFSTLEIQRTEQGDSAMYLCASSLTSPGQEAFFGQGTRLTVV.

This clone was seen only a few times. The V gene is TRBV29-1, the J gene TRBJ2-1; 9 bases fit TRBD2. Germline CDR1 SQVTM, CDR2 ANQGSEA. This CDR3 comprises 16 residues. With V trimmed by 6 bases and J by 3 bases, 12 bases remained unmatched. The CDR3, as DNA: TGCAGCGTCTCCCATGATATTAGCGGGAGCTACAATGAGCAGTTCTTC. It encodes CSVSHDISGSYNEQFF.

This clone was detected once. The chain couples TRBV27 to TRBJ2-7; a possible D gene is TRBD2 (6 bases). Germline lookup yields CDR1 MNHEY and CDR2 SMNVEV (reference sequence). CDR3 length: 15 residues. Trimming stripped 6 bases from V and 0 bases from J, with 15 bases between. The CDR3 nucleotides read TGTGCCAGCAGCGTACTAGCACAGAGCTCCTACGAGCAGTACTTC. This gives the protein CASSVLAQSSYEQYF.

This chain joins TRBV12-5 and TRBJ1-6; D may be TRBD1 (6 bases). Between the trimmed V and J ends, which lost 2 bases and 6 bases, there was a span of 8 bases. Germline-derived CDR1 and CDR2 are LGHNT and FRNRAP. CDR3 length equals 14 residues. The CDR3 sequence is CASGLQGLNSPLHF. The CDR3 nucleotides read TGTGCTAGTGGTTTGCAGGGGCTTAATTCACCCCTCCACTTT.

The rearrangement uses TRBV10-3 and TRBJ1-1, with D unclear. Trimming took off 5 bases at V and 8 bases at J, with 12 bases between the two ends. Germline V gene sequence: CDR1 ENHRY, CDR2 SYGVKD. The CDR3 sequence is 12 residues long. Here the CDR3 reads CAISIGGSEAFF. The CDR3 DNA sequence: TGTGCCATCAGTATTGGCGGATCAGAAGCTTTCTTT.

This rearrangement joins TRBV7-9 to TRBJ2-5; 7 positions match TRBD2. With 5 bases clipped from V and 3 bases from J, the junction kept 12 bases outside the gene matches. Germline CDR1 is SEHNR and CDR2 is FQNEAQ (reference sequence). The CDR3 has 16 residues. Here the CDR3 DNA reads TGTGCCAGCAGCGATGGGGGGGGAGGAATCGAAGAGACCCAGTACTTC. Translation gives CASSDGGGGIEETQYF.

The chain carries TRBV11-3 and TRBJ2-1; 8 bases line up with TRBD1. Germline V gene lookup returns CDR1 SGHNT and CDR2 YENEEA. The CDR3 extends over 17 amino acids. V was pared by 0 bases and J by 7 bases, with 11 bases of the junction left unmatched. CDR3 DNA: TGTGCCAGCAGCTTAGATCGGAAGCAGACAGGGGCGAATGAGCAGTTCTTC. Translating it yields CASSLDRKQTGANEQFF.

The J gene is TRBJ1-1, the V gene TRBV11-3; 8 bases agree with TRBD1. Germline V CDR1 and CDR2: SGHNT, YENEEA. The CDR3 contains 14 residues. Trimming removed 5 bases from V and 11 bases from J; junction bases left unmatched: 13. The DNA for the CDR3 is TGTGCCAGCAGCGCCCCCGGGACAGGATTGTTGGCTTTCTTT. It is translated as CASSAPGTGLLAFF.

A single count supports this clone. The gene calls are TRBV7-9 and TRBJ1-1; no reliable D call. Germline values: CDR1 SEHNR, CDR2 FQNEAQ (reference sequence). This CDR3 is built from 12 residues. V shed 5 bases and J shed 5 bases, with 9 bases lying between them. The CDR3 DNA follows: TGTGCCAGCAGCCCCAGGATAACTGAAGCTTTCTTT. Residues: CASSPRITEAFF.

The chain joins TRBV6-5 to TRBJ1-2, with D tentatively TRBD1 (5 bases). V was trimmed by 0 bases and J by 2 bases, leaving 10 bases between them. The CDR3 loop spans 15 amino acids. Per the germline V gene, CDR1 is MNHEY and CDR2 is SVGAGI. The CDR3 is CASSYSDRGNYGYTF. The CDR3 DNA is TGTGCCAGCAGTTACTCCGATCGGGGGAACTATGGCTACACCTTC.

The CDR3 DNA sequence: TGTGCCAGCAGCTTGGGCCCTAGCGGGAGGAGCAGCACCGGGGAGCTGTTTTTT. Translation gives CASSLGPSGRSSTGELFF. The rearrangement uses TRBV5-6 and TRBJ2-2; 11 bases match TRBD2. Germline V lookup: CDR1 SGHDT, CDR2 YYEEEE. The CDR3 runs to 18 residues. V gave up 0 bases and J gave up 4 bases; unmatched junction bases: 8.

The chain is built from TRBV5-4 and TRBJ1-1; 7 bases map to TRBD1. The CDR3 runs to 14 residues. Germline-derived CDR1 and CDR2 are SGHNT and YYREEE (reference sequence). The J segment lost 0 bases and the V segment lost 3 bases, leaving 2 bases of the junction unmatched. CDR3 bases: TGTGCCAGCAGCTGGGACAGATTGAACACTGAAGCTTTCTTT. It translates to CASSWDRLNTEAFF.

Note on this clone: Its ends do not fully match the called genes, so a read error is possible. The J gene is TRBJ1-1, the V gene TRBV6-5; the match to TRBD1 covers 7 bases. There are 13 residues in the CDR3. Germline CDR1 MNHEY, CDR2 SVGAGI. The CDR3 DNA follows: TGTGCCAGCAGCTACTACAGGGGCGGTGAAGCTTTCTTT. Encoded protein: CASSYYRGGEAFF.

The J gene is TRBJ2-5, the V gene TRBV6-5; no clear D gene. Germline CDR1 reads MNHEY; CDR2 reads SVGAGI. The CDR3 is 11 residues long. V was shortened by 6 bases and J by 3 bases, with 5 bases between the two germline ends. The CDR3 bases are TGTGCCAGCAGGCCGGAAGAGACCCAGTACTTC. It yields the protein CASRPEETQYF.

This chain connects TRBV7-9 to TRBJ2-7; tentative D call: TRBD1 (6 bases). The germline gives CDR1 SEHNR, CDR2 FQNEAQ (reference sequence). V was clipped by 5 bases and J by 1 base, with 21 bases between them. This CDR3 is 17 amino acids long. For the CDR3, the DNA is TGTGCCAGCAGCCCCCCCACAGGGACCCCGGGATCCTACGAGCAGTACTTC. Protein: CASSPPTGTPGSYEQYF.

The chain recombines TRBV19 with TRBJ1-2; a weak D match, TRBD1 (6 bases). The CDR3 runs to 15 residues. Per germline, CDR1 LNHDA and CDR2 SQIVND (reference sequence). V lost 3 bases and J 4 bases, leaving 15 bases between the germline ends. CDR3 sequence (DNA): TGTGCCAGTAGTATCCCACCAGGGGCTTCCTATGGCTACACCTTC. Translation gives CASSIPPGASYGYTF.

CDR3 region: CASSPPASGSTQETQYF. The CDR3 nucleotides are TGCGCCAGCAGCCCGCCGGCTAGCGGGAGTACCCAAGAGACCCAGTACTTC. V is TRBV5-1 and J is TRBJ2-5; 10 bases agree with TRBD2. This CDR3 contains 17 residues. Germline assignment: CDR1 SGHRS and CDR2 YFSETQ. With V trimmed by 4 bases and J by 1 base, 10 bases remained unmatched.

This chain joins TRBV29-1 and TRBJ2-2; no clear D. This CDR3 contains 15 residues. Trimming removed 7 bases at V and 5 bases at J, with 20 bases between. From germline, CDR1 is SQVTM and CDR2 ANQGSEA. This CDR3 reads CSARRSAVQTGELFF. The CDR3 DNA is TGCAGCGCCCGGAGATCGGCGGTCCAAACCGGGGAGCTGTTTTTT.

This rearrangement joins TRBV9 to TRBJ2-2; 9 bases match TRBD2. Germline V gives CDR1 SGDLS, CDR2 YYNGEE. V lost 5 bases to trimming and J lost 6 bases; unmatched junction nucleotides: 14. This CDR3 spans 17 amino acids. CDR3 nucleotides: TGTGCCAGCAGGAAAGCCGGTAGCGGGAGCGTCCCCGGGGAGCTGTTTTTT. Its protein is CASRKAGSGSVPGELFF.

The chain employs TRBV6-5 and TRBJ2-7; D is possibly TRBD2 (5 bases). CDR1 is MNHEY and CDR2 is SVGAGI in the germline V gene. There are 14 residues in the CDR3. V was shortened by 6 bases and J by 2 bases, with 14 bases between the two germline ends. The CDR3 region is CASRLAGTAYEQYF. Here the CDR3 DNA reads TGTGCCAGCAGGCTCGCGGGTACAGCCTACGAGCAGTACTTC.

The chain employs TRBV30 and TRBJ2-3; D possibly corresponds to TRBD2 (5 bases). V gave up 0 bases and J gave up 6 bases, with 19 bases separating them. Germline V gene sequence: CDR1 GTSNPN, CDR2 SVGIG (reference sequence). This CDR3 is 16 amino acids long. The CDR3: CAWSVLDTDLGDTQYF. In DNA, the CDR3 is TGTGCCTGGAGTGTACTAGACACCGATTTGGGGGATACGCAGTATTTT.

In this sample, this clone turned up once. V is TRBV20-1 and J is TRBJ2-3; D gene unclear. V was clipped by 3 bases and J by 6 bases, with 7 bases between them. CDR3 length equals 11 residues. CDR1 and CDR2 from the germline V gene are DFQATT and SNEGSKA (reference sequence). The chain's CDR3 is CSARSHDTQYF. The CDR3 DNA reads TGCAGTGCTAGGAGCCACGATACGCAGTATTTT.

The chain recombines TRBV4-1 with TRBJ2-1; a weak D match, TRBD1 (6 bases). There are 12 residues in the CDR3. Trimming pared 2 bases from V and 9 bases from J, leaving 8 bases between. Germline CDR1 is MGHRA and CDR2 is YSYEKL. The CDR3 sequence is CASSQLGGEQFF. The CDR3 bases are TGCGCCAGCAGCCAACTAGGGGGTGAGCAGTTCTTC.

The V call is TRBV10-3, the J call TRBJ2-2; possibly TRBD2 for D (6 bases). CDR1 is ENHRY, CDR2 SYGVKD, per germline. V gave up 4 bases and J gave up 7 bases, with 19 bases separating them. This CDR3 is built from 16 residues. The CDR3 spells CAISVTRDNWYGELFF. The DNA of the CDR3 is TGTGCCATCAGTGTGACTAGGGATAACTGGTACGGGGAGCTGTTTTTT.

The rearrangement links TRBV10-3 to TRBJ1-1, with D possibly being TRBD1 (5 bases). Germline assignment: CDR1 ENHRY and CDR2 SYGVKD. The CDR3 has 14 amino acids. Trimming stripped 4 bases from V and 7 bases from J, with 16 bases between. The CDR3 DNA reads as TGTGCCATCAGTGTGGGGGGGGACCTACATGAAGCTTTCTTT. Protein: CAISVGGDLHEAFF.